A selection of T cell receptor beta chains follows, all from one sample in a study of T cell repertoires in aging, cancer and after chemotherapy. TCRdb analysed the multiplex PCR reads with MiXCR anew, one entry per CDR3 protein. This table holds several thousand distinct CDR3 sequences, roughly a third found once. Sequenced input: blood. The receptors derive from a human donor in good health. The donor label of this sample is uncertain. The CDR3 runs from the conserved cysteine through the conserved F or W. The order of the fields is J gene, V gene, CDR3 protein.

TRBJ1-1	TRBV18	CASSPSVRTEAFF
TRBJ2-3	TRBV19	CASSPTLTPSQYF
TRBJ1-2	TRBV6-1	CASSEAPTGLYGYTF
TRBJ1-2	TRBV6-6	CASSYSVQGATGYTF
TRBJ1-2	TRBV7-2	CASSPSWTGGDGYTF
TRBJ1-4	TRBV24-1	CATSDNRQGNEKLFF
TRBJ1-1	TRBV5-4	CASRPDSLDTEAFF
TRBJ1-1	TRBV5-4	CASSLDPGLPNTEAFF
TRBJ2-5	TRBV18	CASSPGRTQETQYF
TRBJ1-5	TRBV4-1	CASSGQFNQPQHF
TRBJ2-7	TRBV13	CASSSGGHEQYF
TRBJ1-4	TRBV28	CASTGVDEKLFF
TRBJ1-2	TRBV10-3	CAISPGQGPYGYTF
TRBJ2-6	TRBV29-1	CSVGPAGANVLTF
TRBJ2-3	TRBV18	CASSPASGVTDTQYF
TRBJ1-2	TRBV27	CASSLRGPFSYGYTF
TRBJ1-2	TRBV5-5	CASSLGQGSSGYTF
TRBJ2-4	TRBV5-1	CASAPGEFDKNIQYF
TRBJ2-1	TRBV6-2/TRBV6-3	CASSDRVRYEQFF
TRBJ1-2	TRBV30	CAWHEPFRDSNGYTF
TRBJ2-3	TRBV5-6	CASSFLRERDTQYF
TRBJ1-1	TRBV6-5	CASSYSKWQGDTEAFF
TRBJ1-2	TRBV5-6	CASSLRLNYGYTF
TRBJ1-5	TRBV19	CATQKENSNQPQHF
TRBJ2-7	TRBV6-1	CASSRSYEQYF
TRBJ2-7	TRBV5-6	CASSLLDFNEQYF
TRBJ2-5	TRBV27	CASSLGPVETQYF
TRBJ1-3	TRBV19	CASSILLGQKGSGNTIYF
TRBJ1-2	TRBV6-2/TRBV6-3	CASSYSGSAANYGYTF
TRBJ1-4	TRBV6-5	CASRKPGQGAGKLFF
TRBJ2-5	TRBV18	CASSPSAHSQETQYF
TRBJ1-2	TRBV5-6	CASSLGQTPNYGYTF
TRBJ2-7	TRBV28	CASSSPVYEQYF
TRBJ2-7	TRBV18	CASSPAGSGSYEQYF
TRBJ1-4	TRBV20-1	CSARAGTGGFHEKLFF
TRBJ1-5	TRBV6-1	CASRGTEHSNQPQHF
TRBJ1-6	TRBV30	CAWGTVANSPLHF
TRBJ2-7	TRBV5-4	CASSLPGVGPYEQYF
TRBJ1-2	TRBV6-1	CASSRGDRGRVYGYTF
TRBJ2-5	TRBV6-1	CASSDRPGGGQETQYF
TRBJ2-7	TRBV6-6	CASSPPSGGAYEQYF
TRBJ2-1	TRBV19	CASSMYNEQFF
TRBJ1-2	TRBV20-1	CSARDQLGRYTF
TRBJ2-5	TRBV6-1	CASSEVGGQASTQYF
TRBJ2-3	TRBV19	CASAPRTDTQYF
TRBJ1-2	TRBV12-3/TRBV12-4	CASAGDRGGRGYTF
TRBJ1-6	TRBV12-3/TRBV12-4	CASSPRPGTGASPLHF
TRBJ2-2	TRBV12-3/TRBV12-4	CASSPTGDTGELFF
TRBJ2-5	TRBV5-1	CASSPQGAGETQYF
TRBJ1-2	TRBV6-6	CASRAGNYGYTF
TRBJ1-1	TRBV6-2/TRBV6-3	CASSARLNTEAFF
TRBJ2-2	TRBV5-1	CATTRVGTGELFF
TRBJ1-6	TRBV5-6	CASSPLDRDLNSPLHF
TRBJ1-2	TRBV19	CASSSGTAAYGYTF
TRBJ1-1	TRBV6-5	CASSYAENTEAFF
TRBJ1-2	TRBV6-1	CASRVVGESNYGYTF